The T cell receptor beta chain described here comes from a study of tumor-infiltrating lymphocytes in oesophageal squamous cell carcinoma. From the PCR reads, TCRdb called clonotypes with MiXCR, one entry per CDR3 protein. The data show roughly 9,000 distinct CDR3 sequences, with just over 65% seen just once and roughly a third held by the top ten. This clonotype has only a few counts. Germline V gene sequence: CDR1 MNHNS, CDR2 SASEGT. The CDR3 consists of 17 residues. The sequence derives from a female donor with esophageal squamous cell carcinoma. The sample consisted of esophageal tumor tissue. The V call is TRBV6-1, the J call TRBJ2-6, with 9 bases identical to TRBD1. Judging by the DNA end, TRBJ2-7 fits better; the J call may be wrong. DNA for the CDR3: TGTGCCAGCATGAGGGGACATTGGACAGGGGAAATCTACGAGCAGTACTTC. Translated, it gives CASMRGHWTGEIYEQYF.